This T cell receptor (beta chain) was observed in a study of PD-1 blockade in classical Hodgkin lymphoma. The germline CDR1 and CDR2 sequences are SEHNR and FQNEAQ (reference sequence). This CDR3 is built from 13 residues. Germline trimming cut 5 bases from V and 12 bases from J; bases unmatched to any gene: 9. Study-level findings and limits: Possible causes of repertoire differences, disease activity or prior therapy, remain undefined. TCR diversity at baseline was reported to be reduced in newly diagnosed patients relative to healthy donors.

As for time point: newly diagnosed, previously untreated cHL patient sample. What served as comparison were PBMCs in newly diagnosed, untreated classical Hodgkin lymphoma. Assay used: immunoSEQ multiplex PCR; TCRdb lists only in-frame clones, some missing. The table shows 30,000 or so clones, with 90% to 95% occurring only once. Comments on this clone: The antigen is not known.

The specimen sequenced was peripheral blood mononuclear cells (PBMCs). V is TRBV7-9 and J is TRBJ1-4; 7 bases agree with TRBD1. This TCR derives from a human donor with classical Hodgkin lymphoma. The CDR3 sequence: CASSTRQGEELFF. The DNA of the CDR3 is TGTGCCAGCAGCACCCGACAGGGCGAGGAACTGTTTTTT.